The rows below give T cell receptor beta chains drawn from one sample of a study of CD8 T cells in ankylosing spondylitis. Via MiXCR, TCRdb re-called the 5' RACE reads, giving one row per CDR3 protein. The table has some 130,000 distinct CDR3 sequences, 6% to 8% seen once. The sample taken for sequencing was blood, either unsorted or a sorted T cell fraction (not recorded which). The source of these receptors is a female donor with ankylosing spondylitis or in good health (not recorded which). The CDR3 runs from the conserved cysteine through the conserved F or W. A D gene is named only where the DNA matches it firmly. Part of the rows lack a size; the others show once, few, many or a class for expanded clones.

NA	TRBV11-2	TRBJ2-1	many	TGTGCCAGCAGCCCAGGGGTTAATGAGCAGTTCTTC	CASSPGVNEQFF
NA	TRBV7-9	TRBJ1-2	NA	TGTGCCAGCAGCCCCACAATGGGGGATGTACAGTTTGATGGCTACACCTTC	CASSPTMGDVQFDGYTF
NA	TRBV27	TRBJ2-7	NA	TGTGCCAGCAGTTTATCCTGGCAGCAACCCTACGAGCAGTACTTC	CASSLSWQQPYEQYF
NA	TRBV5-1	TRBJ1-2	few	TGCGCCAGCAGCCTATCGGAGACAGCTATTTATGGCTACACCTTC	CASSLSETAIYGYTF
TRBD1	TRBV5-1	TRBJ1-6	few	TGCGCCAGCAGCTTAACCGGGACAGGGTTGCGCGGCGATAATTCACCCCTCCACTTT	CASSLTGTGLRGDNSPLHF
TRBD1	TRBV6-1	TRBJ1-5	many	TGTGCCAGCAGTGAAAAGGGACAGGGGTATATGGGCAATCAGCCCCAGCATTTT	CASSEKGQGYMGNQPQHF
TRBD1	TRBV25-1	TRBJ1-1	many	TGTGCCAGCAGAGCCGGGACAGGGGTCCCTGAAGCTTTCTTT	CASRAGTGVPEAFF
TRBD2	TRBV25-1	TRBJ2-3	NA	TGTGCCAGCAGTGAATTTGCGGGGGGGGCAGATACGCAGTATTTT	CASSEFAGGADTQYF
NA	TRBV4-3	TRBJ2-1	few	TGCGCCAGCAGCCAAGATCGAGGGTTTGGGTTAAGCTCCTACAATGAGCAGTTCTTC	CASSQDRGFGLSSYNEQFF
TRBD1	TRBV4-3	TRBJ1-1	many	TGCGCCAGCAGCCAAGCTTCAGGACAGGGCCACACTGAAGCTTTCTTT	CASSQASGQGHTEAFF
NA	TRBV25-1	TRBJ1-2	many	TGTGCCAGCAGTGACGGGTATGGCTACACCTTC	CASSDGYGYTF
NA	TRBV20-1	TRBJ1-2	many	TGCAGTGCTAGTCGTGAAGACGGGGGATATGGCTACACCTTC	CSASREDGGYGYTF
TRBD1	TRBV7-3	TRBJ1-2	few	TGTGCCAGCAGCCGAGACAGGGGATCGGGCTATGGCTACACCTTC	CASSRDRGSGYGYTF
NA	TRBV2	TRBJ1-4	NA	TGTGCCAGCAGTGAAGATAGTACTGAAAAACTGTTTTTT	CASSEDSTEKLFF
TRBD1	TRBV5-1	TRBJ2-1	many	TGCGCCAGCATCCCTGGGGCCCAGGGGGTAAACAATGAGCAGTTCTTC	CASIPGAQGVNNEQFF
NA	TRBV12-3/TRBV12-4	TRBJ2-3	many	TGTGCCAGCAGTTTAATGGACGCAGATACGCAGTATTTT	CASSLMDADTQYF
TRBD1	TRBV12-3/TRBV12-4	TRBJ1-1	many	TGTGCCAGCAGCCTCCCAGGGACAGGGTCTGAAGCTTTCTTT	CASSLPGTGSEAFF